This TCR beta chain emerged from a study of response to subunit inactivated influenza vaccine. General study findings and limits: The authors offered the suggestion that each seasonal influenza vaccination recruits few new T cells.

Concerning this clonotype: The antigen is unknown.

TCRdb passed the RT-PCR reads through MiXCR, listing each CDR3 protein once. The sample holds 750,000 to 850,000 distinct CDR3 sequences; around a sixth are singletons and the top ten take about a tenth. Trimming cost V 3 bases and J 4 bases, with 13 bases left between them. The CDR3 contains 15 residues. Germline loops: CDR1 SEHNR, CDR2 FQNEAQ (reference sequence). The input for sequencing was PBMCs from blood, taken 5 days after vaccination. The rearrangement uses TRBV7-9 and TRBJ2-1; tentatively, D is TRBD2 (5 bases). The receptor was derived from a man aged 50-60 years who received an inactivated influenza vaccine. CDR3 DNA sequence: TGTGCCAGCAGCTTCACCTCAGACTATTACAATGAGCAGTTCTTC. Translation gives CASSFTSDYYNEQFF.